One sample yielded the 5 T cell receptor beta chains listed below, sequenced in a study of cytomegalovirus exposure and HLA in healthy donors. The PCR contained 60 Vbeta and 13 Jbeta primers. Measured with immunoSEQ multiplex PCR; TCRdb has only the in-frame clones, and not every one. The sample has 100,000 to 150,000 clones; around 76% are singletons. Input material: PBMCs. All receptors come from a woman aged 60-75 years in good health and CMV-seropositive.

This chain connects TRBV25-1 to TRBJ1-2; 12 positions agree with TRBD1. Germline V CDR1 and CDR2: MGHDK, SYGVNS. The CDR3 is 14 amino acids. V dropped 4 bases and J dropped 7; count of bases not matched to a gene: 4. The DNA for the CDR3 is TGTGCCAGCAGTGCCCGGGACAGGGGGCTTGGCTACACCTTC. It is translated as CASSARDRGLGYTF.

In its sample, this clone was seen a few times. The rearrangement links TRBV7-6 to TRBJ2-2; possible D gene TRBD1, 6 bases. CDR1 SGHVS and CDR2 FNYEAQ come from the germline V gene. The CDR3 is 17 residues long. Trimming stripped 2 bases from V and 3 bases from J, with 16 bases between. In DNA form, the CDR3 reads TGTGCCAGCAGCTTAAATGGTGGGGGCGGATACACCGGGGAGCTGTTTTTT. As protein: CASSLNGGGGYTGELFF.

V gene TRBV30 combines with J gene TRBJ2-2, with D unclear. Germline CDR1 GTSNPN, CDR2 SVGIG (reference sequence). The V end lost 5 bases, the J end lost 4 bases, and 11 bases lay between the germline ends. The CDR3 has 13 residues. CDR3 in DNA: TGTGCCTGGTTCCTATACGGCACCGGGGAGCTGTTTTTT. Translated: CAWFLYGTGELFF.

The rearrangement joins TRBV19 to TRBJ2-1; D is perhaps TRBD1 (5 bases). The CDR3 has 16 amino acids. Germline V CDR1 and CDR2: LNHDA, SQIVND (reference sequence). The V end lost 7 bases, the J end lost 0 bases, and 16 bases lay between the germline ends. The CDR3 is CASKRLSDSSYNEQFF. The CDR3 bases are TGTGCCAGTAAACGTCTCAGCGACAGCTCCTACAATGAGCAGTTCTTC. The full variable domain, its missing parts supplied by reference TRBV19 and TRBJ2-1, is DGGITQSPKYLFRKEGQNVTLSCEQNLNHDAMYWYRQDPGQGLRLIYYSQIVNDFQKGDIAEGYSVSREKKESFPLTVTSAQKNPTAFYLCASKRLSDSSYNEQFFGPGTRLTVL.

This clone occurred once. The chain has TRBV5-1 and TRBJ1-5; TRBD1 matches 7 bases. The CDR3 length is 15 residues. J was trimmed by 4 bases and V by 0 bases; bases with no gene match: 4. Germline loops: CDR1 SGHRS, CDR2 YFSETQ. DNA for the CDR3: TGCGCCAGCAGCTTGGAGGGGGCGCTTAATCAGCCCCAGCATTTT. Residues: CASSLEGALNQPQHF.